Listed here are 21 T cell receptor beta chains from one sample, sequenced in a study of blood T cell repertoires in COVID-19. Some clones are missing from TCRdb's copy, which holds only in-frame ones; the method was immunoSEQ multiplex PCR. The repertoire holds some 180,000 clones, with around 85% as singletons. The sequencing sample was made of PBMCs or T cells enriched from blood (not recorded which). These receptor sequences come from a man in his forties or fifties who had recovered from COVID-19.

This clone turned up a few times. This chain connects TRBV5-6 to TRBJ2-3, with 9 bases identical to TRBD2. CDR3 length equals 17 residues. V shed 1 base, J shed 1 base, and the junction held 7 bases outside the gene matches. Germline V gene sequence: CDR1 SGHDT, CDR2 YYEEEE. The CDR3 coding sequence is TGTGCCAGCAGCTTGTATTTGGCGGGGGGGGGCACAGATACGCAGTATTTT. Amino acids: CASSLYLAGGGTDTQYF.

The chain joins TRBV3-1 (or the pseudogene TRBV3-2) to TRBJ2-1, with TRBD2 matching over 8 bases. The CDR3 covers 14 residues. Germline values: CDR1 LGHDT, CDR2 YNNKEL (reference sequence). J was trimmed by 10 bases and V by 3 bases; bases with no gene match: 8. CDR3 coding DNA: TGTGCCAGCAGCCATAAGGCGGGAGGTGGGGAGCAGTTCTTC. It yields the protein CASSHKAGGGEQFF.

The chain joins TRBV27 to TRBJ2-1, with 8 positions matching TRBD2. The CDR3 spans 18 residues. J gave up 6 bases and V 5 bases, and 18 bases lay outside the gene matches. Germline CDR1 MNHEY, CDR2 SMNVEV (reference sequence). The CDR3 DNA reads TGTGCCAGCAGTCGTCTCGGAATCCGGGAGGGCCTTCCCAATGAGCAGTTCTTC. As protein: CASSRLGIREGLPNEQFF.

A single count supports this clone. This rearrangement joins TRBV5-6 to TRBJ1-2, with TRBD1 identical over 10 bases. The CDR3 loop spans 14 amino acids. Germline V lookup: CDR1 SGHDT, CDR2 YYEEEE. Losses at the gene ends were 4 bases for V and 7 bases for J; bases not matched to a gene: 7. The CDR3 sequence: CASSPGTGVGGYTF. The CDR3 bases are TGTGCCAGCAGCCCGGGGACAGGGGTCGGTGGCTACACCTTC. The full variable domain, with the rest looked up from reference TRBV5-6 and TRBJ1-2, is DAGVTQSPTHLIKTRGQQVTLRCSPKSGHDTVSWYQQALGQGPQFIFQYYEEEERQRGNFPDRFSGHQFPNYSSELNVNALLLGDSALYLCASSPGTGVGGYTFGSGTRLTVV.

The chain couples TRBV3-1 (or the pseudogene TRBV3-2) to TRBJ2-2; D perhaps matches TRBD2 (5 bases). CDR3 size: 16 residues. Germline loops: CDR1 LGHDT, CDR2 YNNKEL (reference sequence). Trimming removed 0 bases from V and 7 bases from J, with 15 bases in between. CDR3 DNA: TGTGCCAGCAGCCAAGAAGTATCGGGGTTGGGCGGGGAGCTGTTTTTT. This gives the protein CASSQEVSGLGGELFF.

This clone came up once. CDR3 amino acids: CASSMWGRVTDQETQYF. CDR3 sequence (DNA): TGTGCCAGTAGTATGTGGGGCAGGGTGACGGATCAAGAGACCCAGTACTTC. V gene TRBV19 combines with J gene TRBJ2-5, with TRBD1 as a possible D gene (5 bases). Trimming pared 3 bases from V and 2 bases from J, leaving 19 bases between. From germline, CDR1 is LNHDA and CDR2 SQIVND (reference sequence). The length of the CDR3 is 17 residues. Looking up the rest from reference TRBV19 and TRBJ2-5 gives the full variable domain: DGGITQSPKYLFRKEGQNVTLSCEQNLNHDAMYWYRQDPGQGLRLIYYSQIVNDFQKGDIAEGYSVSREKKESFPLTVTSAQKNPTAFYLCASSMWGRVTDQETQYFGPGTRLLVL.

This clone was observed once. The chain is built from TRBV27 and TRBJ1-3; D possibly corresponds to TRBD1 (6 bases). This CDR3 is 15 amino acids long. Trimming removed 5 bases at V and 4 bases at J, with 15 bases between. The V gene's germline CDR1 is MNHEY and CDR2 SMNVEV (reference sequence). The CDR3, as DNA: TGTGCCAGCAGTCCCAGGGGTCTGTCGGGAAACACCATATATTTT. Its protein is CASSPRGLSGNTIYF.

The chain has TRBV28 and TRBJ1-2; TRBD1 is a possible D gene (5 bases). The germline V gene has CDR1 MDHEN and CDR2 SYDVKM. Trimming removed 6 bases at V and 4 bases at J, with 21 bases between. The CDR3 loop spans 16 amino acids. The CDR3 region is CASSPPGGRGGYGYTF. In nucleotides, the CDR3 is TGTGCCAGCAGCCCCCCGGGGGGAAGGGGAGGCTATGGCTACACCTTC.

The chain links TRBV2 to TRBJ1-2; 9 nucleotides align to TRBD1. J gave up 8 bases and V 1 base, and 8 bases lay outside the gene matches. The CDR3 has 15 residues. CDR1 is SNHLY and CDR2 is FYNNEI in the germline V gene. The CDR3 sequence: CASSEVGQGFQGYTF. CDR3 DNA sequence: TGTGCCAGCAGTGAAGTGGGACAGGGATTTCAAGGCTACACCTTC.

This clone was observed a few times. The chain combines TRBV7-6 with TRBJ2-2, with 8 bases aligning to TRBD2. The CDR3 is 17 residues long. V lost 2 bases to trimming and J lost 1 base; unmatched junction nucleotides: 6. The germline gives CDR1 SGHVS, CDR2 FNYEAQ. Written as DNA, the CDR3 is TGTGCCAGCAGCTTAAATCCGCTAGCGGGGAACACCGGGGAGCTGTTTTTT. It specifies CASSLNPLAGNTGELFF.

The chain recombines TRBV30 with TRBJ2-7; D is ambiguous. Germline lookup yields CDR1 GTSNPN and CDR2 SVGIG (reference sequence). V was clipped by 2 bases and J by 2 bases, with 10 bases between them. The CDR3 has 13 residues. CDR3 residues: CAWSYRSTYEQYF. In DNA form, the CDR3 reads TGTGCCTGGAGTTACAGATCCACCTACGAGCAGTACTTC.

For the CDR3, the DNA is TGCGCCAGCAGCCAACGGACTGTCAGCTCCTACGAGCAGTACTTC. It encodes CASSQRTVSSYEQYF. V is TRBV4-1 and J is TRBJ2-7, with a weak D call TRBD2 (5 bases). CDR1 and CDR2 (germline): MGHRA, YSYEKL. V was cut by 2 bases and J by 0 bases, with 11 bases left in between. The length of the CDR3 is 15 residues.

In this sample, this clone turned up once. V is TRBV5-1 and J is TRBJ1-2, with 9 bases fitting TRBD1. Germline values: CDR1 SGHRS, CDR2 YFSETQ. The trim removed 1 base at V and 4 bases at J, leaving 5 bases unmatched. CDR3 length: 15 residues. CDR3 residues: CASSLRPDRGYGYTF. The DNA of the CDR3 is TGCGCCAGCAGCTTGCGACCGGACAGGGGCTATGGCTACACCTTC. The full variable domain, its missing parts supplied by reference TRBV5-1 and TRBJ1-2, is KAGVTQTPRYLIKTRGQQVTLSCSPISGHRSVSWYQQTPGQGLQFLFEYFSETQRNKGNFPGRFSGRQFSNSRSEMNVSTLELGDSALYLCASSLRPDRGYGYTFGSGTRLTVV.

The gene calls are TRBV6-4 and TRBJ2-3; D may be TRBD1 (5 bases). The CDR3 is 15 residues long. Germline values: CDR1 MRHNA, CDR2 SNTAGT. Trimming shortened V by 0 bases and J by 11 bases, and 18 bases separated the two germline ends. CDR3 nucleotides: TGTGCCAGCAGTGACTCGGCTTATCAGGGTTTCGGGCAGTATTTT. This gives the protein CASSDSAYQGFGQYF.

The table lists this clone with a few counts. V is TRBV10-3 and J is TRBJ1-2, with 7 bases fitting TRBD1. Germline V gene data show CDR1 as ENHRY and CDR2 as SYGVKD. This CDR3 spans 12 amino acids. V gave up 3 bases and J gave up 8 bases; unmatched junction bases: 3. CDR3 region: CAISEQGRGYTF. CDR3 nucleotide sequence: TGTGCCATCAGTGAACAGGGGAGGGGCTACACCTTC.

CDR3 coding DNA: TGTGCCAGCAGCTTAGATCGACAGGGTGGCCAGCCCCAGCATTTT. Amino acids: CASSLDRQGGQPQHF. The chain is built from TRBV7-8 and TRBJ1-5; TRBD1 matches at 7 bases. Germline V gives CDR1 SGHVS, CDR2 FQNEAQ. The V gene end was trimmed by 1 base and the J gene end by 7 bases; junction bases not matched to a gene: 7. This CDR3 is 15 amino acids long.

A single count supports this clone. The gene calls are TRBV19 and TRBJ1-1, with 9 nucleotides matching TRBD1. CDR3 length: 13 amino acids. V lost 3 bases and J lost 10; bases outside the gene matches: 6. Germline CDR1 and CDR2: LNHDA and SQIVND (reference sequence). CDR3: CASSIGTGYGAFF. The CDR3 bases are TGTGCCAGTAGTATCGGGACAGGGTATGGAGCTTTCTTT.

The chain carries TRBV3-1 (or the pseudogene TRBV3-2) and TRBJ1-6, with a weak D call TRBD1 (6 bases). The germline V and J ends were trimmed by 1 base and 10 bases, with 17 bases remaining between them. There are 16 residues in the CDR3. Per germline, CDR1 LGHDT and CDR2 YNNKEL (reference sequence). In DNA, the CDR3 is TGTGCCAGCAGCCAAGCAGGGGACGCGTTCGGCTCACCCCTCCACTTT. Residues: CASSQAGDAFGSPLHF.

The CDR3 nucleotides read TGTGCCAGCAGTACCAACACAGGGAACTCCTACAATGAGCAGTTCTTC. Translating it yields CASSTNTGNSYNEQFF. The J gene is TRBJ2-1, the V gene TRBV27; D is possibly TRBD1 (6 bases). Looked up from germline, CDR1 is MNHEY and CDR2 is SMNVEV (reference sequence). Trimming removed 5 bases at V and 0 bases at J, with 14 bases between. CDR3 length: 16 amino acids.

The rearrangement uses TRBV28 and TRBJ2-6, with D tentatively TRBD1 (6 bases). Germline CDR1 is MDHEN and CDR2 is SYDVKM. The germline V and J ends were trimmed by 3 bases and 1 base, with 19 bases remaining between them. There are 19 residues in the CDR3. The CDR3, as DNA: TGTGCCAGCAGTTTTTTCAGGGGAAACTTTGTGTCTGGGGCCAACGTCCTGACTTTC. This translates into CASSFFRGNFVSGANVLTF.

The rearrangement uses TRBV27 and TRBJ2-2; 8 bases map to TRBD1. The CDR3 loop spans 15 amino acids. From germline, CDR1 is MNHEY and CDR2 SMNVEV (reference sequence). J was trimmed by 6 bases and V by 5 bases; bases with no gene match: 8. The DNA of the CDR3 is TGTGCCAGCAGTCCCCTGGACAGGGACTCCGGGGAGCTGTTTTTT. It is translated as CASSPLDRDSGELFF.